Listed below are T cell receptor beta chains from one sample, sequenced in a study of blood T cell repertoires in COVID-19. Method: immunoSEQ multiplex PCR; TCRdb's copy keeps in-frame clones and lacks some. The sample lists about 480,000 clones, roughly 90% seen once, with over 4% in the top ten. The material sequenced was peripheral blood. The receptor set was obtained from a woman aged 25 to 39 with acute or convalescent COVID-19. CDR3s include the opening cysteine and the closing phenylalanine or tryptophan. The order of the fields is J gene, D gene, V gene, clone size, CDR3 protein, CDR3 DNA. D genes are given only for firm matches. The listing skips clone size in some rows; elsewhere it reads once, few, many or a size class.

J gene: TRBJ2-1
D gene: -
V gene: TRBV19
clone size: -
CDR3 protein: CASRDTNNRGEQFF
CDR3 DNA: TGTGCCAGTAGGGATACCAACAACCGGGGTGAGCAGTTCTTC

J gene: TRBJ1-1
D gene: -
V gene: TRBV11-3
clone size: -
CDR3 protein: CASSLRPHDSQF
CDR3 DNA: TGTGCCAGCAGCTTACGACCCCACGACAGCCAATTT

J gene: TRBJ2-1
D gene: -
V gene: TRBV7-2
clone size: -
CDR3 protein: CASSLEAGIAYNEQFF
CDR3 DNA: TGTGCCAGCAGCTTAGAGGCAGGGATAGCCTACAATGAGCAGTTCTTC

J gene: TRBJ1-3
D gene: -
V gene: TRBV6-6
clone size: -
CDR3 protein: CASSYSFPDSGNTIYF
CDR3 DNA: TGTGCCAGCAGTTACTCCTTTCCAGACTCTGGAAACACCATATATTTT

J gene: TRBJ2-3
D gene: -
V gene: TRBV7-3
clone size: -
CDR3 protein: CASSSLAGGTQYF
CDR3 DNA: TGTGCCAGCAGCTCCCTTGCCGGAGGAACGCAGTATTTT

J gene: TRBJ2-5
D gene: -
V gene: TRBV29-1
clone size: -
CDR3 protein: CSVAQGGETQYF
CDR3 DNA: TGCAGCGTTGCTCAGGGTGGAGAGACCCAGTACTTC

J gene: TRBJ2-1
D gene: -
V gene: TRBV6-5
clone size: -
CDR3 protein: CASRVGDEQFF
CDR3 DNA: TGTGCCAGCAGAGTTGGAGATGAGCAGTTCTTC

J gene: TRBJ2-2
D gene: -
V gene: TRBV14
clone size: -
CDR3 protein: CASSQAGNGELFF
CDR3 DNA: TGTGCCAGCAGCCAAGCAGGGAACGGGGAGCTGTTTTTT

J gene: TRBJ1-2
D gene: -
V gene: TRBV4-2
clone size: -
CDR3 protein: CASSQVASGSRGYTF
CDR3 DNA: TGTGCCAGCAGCCAAGTAGCTTCCGGGTCGCGAGGCTACACCTTC

J gene: TRBJ2-7
D gene: -
V gene: TRBV5-1
clone size: -
CDR3 protein: CASSLGRGYSYEQYF
CDR3 DNA: TGCGCCAGCAGCTTGGGTAGGGGCTACTCCTACGAGCAGTACTTC

J gene: TRBJ1-2
D gene: -
V gene: TRBV6-5
clone size: few
CDR3 protein: CASSYDLNWGYTF
CDR3 DNA: TGTGCCAGCAGTTACGACTTGAATTGGGGCTACACCTTC

J gene: TRBJ2-7
D gene: TRBD1
V gene: TRBV7-9
clone size: -
CDR3 protein: CASSGLGQEVYEQYF
CDR3 DNA: TGTGCCAGCAGCGGGTTGGGACAGGAGGTCTACGAGCAGTACTTC

J gene: TRBJ2-3
D gene: TRBD2
V gene: TRBV5-6
clone size: -
CDR3 protein: CASSLMTSGTRDTQYF
CDR3 DNA: TGTGCCAGCAGTTTGATGACTAGCGGGACACGGGATACGCAGTATTTT

J gene: TRBJ1-1
D gene: TRBD1
V gene: TRBV6-5
clone size: -
CDR3 protein: CASNRDRGDTEAFF
CDR3 DNA: TGTGCCAGCAACCGGGACAGGGGTGACACTGAAGCTTTCTTT

J gene: TRBJ2-6
D gene: TRBD1
V gene: TRBV9
clone size: -
CDR3 protein: CASSKDRAGANVLTF
CDR3 DNA: TGTGCCAGCAGCAAGGACAGGGCTGGGGCCAACGTCCTGACTTTC

J gene: TRBJ1-4
D gene: -
V gene: TRBV29-1
clone size: -
CDR3 protein: CSVGDMGEKLFF
CDR3 DNA: TGCAGCGTGGGGGACATGGGTGAAAAACTGTTTTTT

J gene: TRBJ2-1
D gene: TRBD1
V gene: TRBV27
clone size: -
CDR3 protein: CASSETGPPRYNEQFF
CDR3 DNA: TGTGCCAGCAGCGAGACAGGGCCCCCCCGATACAATGAGCAGTTCTTC

J gene: TRBJ1-2
D gene: -
V gene: TRBV10-3
clone size: -
CDR3 protein: CAISDLIRTLDGYTF
CDR3 DNA: TGTGCCATCAGTGATCTGATAAGGACACTCGATGGCTACACCTTC

J gene: TRBJ1-5
D gene: TRBD1
V gene: TRBV27
clone size: -
CDR3 protein: CASSLSGQGRQPQHF
CDR3 DNA: TGTGCCAGCAGTTTATCTGGACAGGGCCGTCAGCCCCAGCATTTT

J gene: TRBJ2-4
D gene: TRBD1
V gene: TRBV10-3
clone size: -
CDR3 protein: CATAPGQGPRAKNIQYF
CDR3 DNA: TGTGCCACTGCACCGGGACAGGGGCCTCGCGCCAAAAACATTCAGTACTTC

J gene: TRBJ1-4
D gene: -
V gene: TRBV12-3/TRBV12-4
clone size: -
CDR3 protein: CASSAQGGKLFF
CDR3 DNA: TGTGCCAGCAGTGCACAGGGTGGGAAACTGTTTTTT

J gene: TRBJ2-7
D gene: -
V gene: TRBV9
clone size: -
CDR3 protein: CASSVGSGIGGYEQYF
CDR3 DNA: TGTGCCAGCAGCGTAGGTTCCGGGATCGGAGGTTACGAGCAGTACTTC

J gene: TRBJ1-2
D gene: TRBD1
V gene: TRBV9
clone size: -
CDR3 protein: CASSPSRATGIYGYTF
CDR3 DNA: TGTGCCAGCAGCCCCTCCCGGGCGACAGGGATCTATGGCTACACCTTC

J gene: TRBJ2-3
D gene: TRBD2
V gene: TRBV6-4
clone size: -
CDR3 protein: CASSELAGGPPTTDTQYF
CDR3 DNA: TGTGCCAGCAGCGAACTAGCGGGGGGGCCCCCTACCACAGATACGCAGTATTTT

J gene: TRBJ1-5
D gene: -
V gene: TRBV5-1
clone size: -
CDR3 protein: CASSELGRLISLYQPQHF
CDR3 DNA: TGCGCCAGCAGCGAGTTGGGCAGGTTAATTTCCCTGTATCAGCCCCAGCATTTT

J gene: TRBJ1-1
D gene: -
V gene: TRBV5-1
clone size: -
CDR3 protein: CASSWGGAETEAFF
CDR3 DNA: TGCGCCAGCAGCTGGGGGGGCGCGGAAACTGAAGCTTTTTTT

J gene: TRBJ1-6
D gene: -
V gene: TRBV30
clone size: -
CDR3 protein: CAWSFRRDLISPLHF
CDR3 DNA: TGTGCCTGGAGCTTTCGCCGGGATCTAATATCACCCCTCCACTTT

J gene: TRBJ1-3
D gene: TRBD1
V gene: TRBV6-1
clone size: -
CDR3 protein: CASSDNRGSGNTIYF
CDR3 DNA: TGTGCCAGCAGTGATAACAGGGGATCTGGAAACACCATATATTTT

J gene: TRBJ1-3
D gene: TRBD1
V gene: TRBV4-1
clone size: -
CDR3 protein: CASSHPGTAGNTIYF
CDR3 DNA: TGCGCCAGCAGCCACCCAGGGACAGCGGGAAACACCATATATTTT

J gene: TRBJ2-7
D gene: -
V gene: TRBV5-6
clone size: -
CDR3 protein: CASSFPSARGYYEQYF
CDR3 DNA: TGTGCCAGCAGCTTTCCATCAGCACGCGGATACTACGAGCAGTACTTC

J gene: TRBJ2-2
D gene: -
V gene: TRBV5-6
clone size: -
CDR3 protein: CASSSFLEGSGELFF
CDR3 DNA: TGTGCCAGCAGCTCTTTTCTAGAGGGCTCCGGGGAGCTGTTTTTT

J gene: TRBJ1-2
D gene: TRBD1
V gene: TRBV19
clone size: -
CDR3 protein: CASSTVGTGGYGYTF
CDR3 DNA: TGTGCCAGTAGTACAGTTGGGACAGGGGGATATGGCTACACCTTC

J gene: TRBJ2-5
D gene: TRBD2
V gene: TRBV11-3
clone size: few
CDR3 protein: CASSTSERGQETQYF
CDR3 DNA: TGTGCCAGCAGCACCTCTGAGCGGGGGCAAGAGACCCAGTACTTC

J gene: TRBJ2-7
D gene: TRBD1
V gene: TRBV28
clone size: -
CDR3 protein: CASYPTSGGGYEQYF
CDR3 DNA: TGTGCCAGCTATCCAACGTCAGGGGGCGGTTACGAGCAGTACTTC

J gene: TRBJ2-7
D gene: TRBD2
V gene: TRBV11-2
clone size: once
CDR3 protein: CASSLESSGSSYEQYF
CDR3 DNA: TGTGCCAGCAGCTTGGAATCTAGCGGGAGCTCCTACGAGCAGTACTTC

J gene: TRBJ1-2
D gene: TRBD1
V gene: TRBV5-1
clone size: -
CDR3 protein: CASSLVPGGANYGYTF
CDR3 DNA: TGCGCCAGCAGCTTGGTTCCAGGGGGAGCTAACTATGGCTACACCTTC

J gene: TRBJ1-4
D gene: -
V gene: TRBV5-1
clone size: -
CDR3 protein: CASSLAATTNEKLFF
CDR3 DNA: TGCGCCAGCAGCTTGGCCGCGACAACTAATGAAAAACTGTTTTTT

J gene: TRBJ1-6
D gene: -
V gene: TRBV5-6
clone size: -
CDR3 protein: CASSPRSGNSPLHF
CDR3 DNA: TGTGCCAGCAGTCCTAGGTCGGGGAATTCACCCCTCCACTTT

J gene: TRBJ2-1
D gene: TRBD2
V gene: TRBV5-6
clone size: -
CDR3 protein: CASSLGTSGGAYNEQFF
CDR3 DNA: TGTGCCAGCAGCTTGGGGACTAGCGGGGGGGCGTACAATGAGCAGTTCTTC

J gene: TRBJ1-2
D gene: -
V gene: TRBV20-1
clone size: once
CDR3 protein: CSARIGGGYTF
CDR3 DNA: TGCAGTGCTAGGATAGGGGGTGGCTACACCTTC

J gene: TRBJ1-2
D gene: TRBD1
V gene: TRBV28
clone size: -
CDR3 protein: CASRHRGGYTF
CDR3 DNA: TGTGCCAGCAGGCACAGGGGTGGCTACACCTTC

J gene: TRBJ2-3
D gene: -
V gene: TRBV4-1
clone size: -
CDR3 protein: CASSQVRIYTDTQYF
CDR3 DNA: TGCGCCAGCAGCCAAGTCCGAATCTACACAGATACGCAGTATTTT

J gene: TRBJ2-1
D gene: TRBD2
V gene: TRBV19
clone size: -
CDR3 protein: CASSRAGGPLQFF
CDR3 DNA: TGTGCCAGTAGTAGGGCGGGGGGGCCTCTCCAGTTCTTC

J gene: TRBJ2-5
D gene: -
V gene: TRBV19
clone size: -
CDR3 protein: CASSAPGWMGETQYF
CDR3 DNA: TGTGCCAGTAGTGCTCCGGGGTGGATGGGGGAGACCCAGTACTTC

J gene: TRBJ2-3
D gene: -
V gene: TRBV9
clone size: -
CDR3 protein: CASSLDREGFTDTQYF
CDR3 DNA: TGTGCCAGCAGCCTAGACAGGGAGGGATTCACAGATACGCAGTATTTT

J gene: TRBJ2-7
D gene: TRBD1
V gene: TRBV13
clone size: -
CDR3 protein: CASSLPGTGNEQYF
CDR3 DNA: TGTGCCAGCAGCCTCCCCGGGACAGGCAACGAGCAGTACTTC

J gene: TRBJ2-2
D gene: TRBD2
V gene: TRBV19
clone size: -
CDR3 protein: CASKAYLGGGNTGELFF
CDR3 DNA: TGTGCCAGTAAGGCGTATCTGGGCGGGGGAAACACCGGGGAGCTGTTTTTT

J gene: TRBJ1-4
D gene: TRBD1
V gene: TRBV29-1
clone size: -
CDR3 protein: CSVLRDRGEKLFF
CDR3 DNA: TGCAGCGTTTTAAGGGACAGGGGGGAAAAACTGTTTTTT

J gene: TRBJ2-7
D gene: TRBD1
V gene: TRBV4-1
clone size: -
CDR3 protein: CASSQDRGREQYF
CDR3 DNA: TGCGCCAGCAGCCAGGACAGGGGGCGCGAGCAGTACTTC

J gene: TRBJ1-6
D gene: -
V gene: TRBV6-6
clone size: -
CDR3 protein: CASSPWEGRNSYNSPLHF
CDR3 DNA: TGTGCCAGCAGTCCTTGGGAGGGTCGTAACTCCTATAATTCACCCCTCCACTTT

J gene: TRBJ2-7
D gene: TRBD1
V gene: TRBV4-1
clone size: -
CDR3 protein: CASSLPGQGAGEQYF
CDR3 DNA: TGCGCCAGCAGCCTCCCGGGACAGGGGGCGGGAGAGCAGTACTTC

J gene: TRBJ2-2
D gene: TRBD1
V gene: TRBV5-1
clone size: -
CDR3 protein: CASSFVGTGNGELFF
CDR3 DNA: TGCGCCAGCAGCTTCGTAGGGACAGGGAACGGGGAGCTGTTTTTT